Presented here are 30 T cell receptor beta chains from one specimen sequenced in a study of cytomegalovirus exposure and HLA in healthy donors. Primers: 60 Vbeta forward and 13 Jbeta reverse. Produced via immunoSEQ multiplex PCR; TCRdb's table is partial and in-frame only. The profile shows 200,000 to 250,000 clones, about 80% of them singletons. The specimen sequenced was PBMCs. These receptors were obtained from a man aged 35 to 55 in good health and CMV-seronegative.

The J gene is TRBJ2-7, the V gene TRBV27; TRBD1 aligns across 7 bases. This CDR3 region has 14 residues. With V trimmed by 3 bases and J by 4 bases, 6 bases remained unmatched. Germline loops: CDR1 MNHEY, CDR2 SMNVEV (reference sequence). The CDR3 sequence: CASSFYRGKYEQYF. The DNA for the CDR3 is TGTGCCAGCAGTTTTTACAGGGGAAAATACGAGCAGTACTTC.

This chain uses TRBV7-2 with TRBJ1-3, with D unclear. Deletions cut 3 bases from V and 0 bases from J, with 9 bases between. This CDR3 has 15 residues. Germline CDR1 and CDR2: SGHTA and FQGNSA. Written as DNA, the CDR3 is TGTGCCAGCAGCTTGCCTTTCAGCTCTGGAAACACCATATATTTT. Translating gives CASSLPFSSGNTIYF.

The chain links TRBV27 to TRBJ2-7, with 8 bases identical to TRBD1. Germline CDR1 reads MNHEY; CDR2 reads SMNVEV (reference sequence). V gave up 8 bases and J gave up 4 bases; unmatched junction bases: 25. The CDR3 is 19 residues long. In DNA form, the CDR3 reads TGTGCCAGCGCTACCGGGACAGGACGTGTGGGGATCCGTATATACGAGCAGTACTTC. This gives the protein CASATGTGRVGIRIYEQYF.

The gene calls are TRBV18 and TRBJ2-7; D unclear. Germline assignment: CDR1 KGHSH and CDR2 LQKENI. The CDR3 has 13 amino acids. V was clipped by 2 bases and J by 3 bases, with 8 bases between them. CDR3 nucleotide sequence: TGTGCCAGCTCACCAGAGAGTAACTACGAGCAGTACTTC. Translated, it gives CASSPESNYEQYF.

The chain carries TRBV28 and TRBJ1-5, with 8 bases aligning to TRBD1. J was trimmed by 7 bases and V by 4 bases; bases with no gene match: 15. Germline lookup yields CDR1 MDHEN and CDR2 SYDVKM. The CDR3 covers 17 residues. The CDR3 protein is CASSSPLRQGRNQPQHF. CDR3 DNA: TGTGCCAGCAGTTCCCCCCTACGACAGGGGAGGAACCAGCCCCAGCATTTT.

The chain carries TRBV7-2 and TRBJ1-2, with D maybe TRBD1 (6 bases). The germline V and J ends were trimmed by 5 bases and 8 bases, with 18 bases remaining between them. The length of the CDR3 is 14 residues. Germline lookup yields CDR1 SGHTA and CDR2 FQGNSA. DNA for the CDR3: TGTGCCAGCAGCCAGGGGCTCTTACTGGGGGGCTACACCTTC. Amino acid sequence: CASSQGLLLGGYTF.

In its sample, this clone was seen once. The chain uses TRBV6-4 and TRBJ2-1, with 9 bases aligning to TRBD2. J lost 9 bases, V lost 3 bases, and 15 bases had no gene match. Germline CDR1 is MRHNA and CDR2 is SNTAGT. This CDR3 has 17 amino acids. CDR3 loop: CASSELAGFPHIGEQFF. The CDR3 region has the DNA TGTGCCAGCAGTGAGCTAGCGGGGTTCCCACACATTGGTGAGCAGTTCTTC.

The CDR3 sequence is CASSLTSGSDGELFF. CDR3 DNA: TGCGCCAGCAGTCTGACTAGCGGGAGTGACGGGGAGCTGTTTTTT. This chain joins TRBV10-1 and TRBJ2-2; 12 bases map to TRBD2. The J segment lost 7 bases and the V segment lost 5 bases, leaving 5 bases of the junction unmatched. Per germline, CDR1 WNHNN and CDR2 SYGVQD (reference sequence). This CDR3 has 15 amino acids.

This chain uses TRBV29-1 with TRBJ2-2; 7 positions agree with TRBD1. This CDR3 is 14 amino acids long. Germline loops: CDR1 SQVTM, CDR2 ANQGSEA. V was clipped by 2 bases and J by 5 bases; unmatched bases: 5. The CDR3 DNA reads as TGCAGCGTTGAATCGAGGGGGCGGACCGGGGAGCTGTTTTTT. Translation gives CSVESRGRTGELFF.

This chain links TRBV11-3 with TRBJ2-2, with TRBD1 matching over 8 bases. V trimming: 5 bases; J trimming: 4 bases; junction bases outside the gene matches: 6. The CDR3 length is 15 residues. Germline CDR1 and CDR2: SGHNT and YENEEA. CDR3 protein: CASSHRTGITGELFF. The CDR3 DNA is TGTGCCAGCAGCCACAGGACAGGGATCACCGGGGAGCTGTTTTTT.

The chain links TRBV20-1 to TRBJ1-1; TRBD1 might be the D (6 bases). Germline CDR1 DFQATT, CDR2 SNEGSKA (reference sequence). This CDR3 comprises 11 residues. V lost 5 bases, J lost 5 bases, and 9 bases lay in between. CDR3 loop: CSAGGRTEAFF. The CDR3 DNA reads as TGCAGTGCTGGGGGCCGAACTGAAGCTTTCTTT.

This chain links TRBV13 with TRBJ2-3; 7 bases line up with TRBD2. The CDR3 has 14 amino acids. Germline V lookup: CDR1 PRHDT, CDR2 FYEKMQ (reference sequence). J gave up 4 bases and V 5 bases, and 6 bases lay outside the gene matches. CDR3 sequence reads: CASSPGGGADTQYF. For the CDR3, the DNA is TGTGCCAGCAGCCCGGGGGGAGGGGCAGATACGCAGTATTTT.

The V and J genes are TRBV9 and TRBJ1-5; D possibly corresponds to TRBD1 (6 bases). Trimming shortened V by 0 bases and J by 2 bases, and 6 bases separated the two germline ends. CDR1 SGDLS and CDR2 YYNGEE come from the germline V gene. This CDR3 has 14 amino acids. Written as DNA, the CDR3 is TGTGCCAGCAGCGTAGGACAGGGCAATCAGCCCCAGCATTTT. Protein: CASSVGQGNQPQHF.

This chain joins TRBV4-1 and TRBJ1-2, with 7 bases identical to TRBD1. Germline lookup yields CDR1 MGHRA and CDR2 YSYEKL. J lost 1 base, V lost 6 bases, and 17 bases had no gene match. CDR3 length: 18 residues. CDR3 sequence: CASSQGPNRDRNNYGYTF. CDR3 coding DNA: TGCGCCAGCAGTCAGGGACCGAACCGGGACAGAAATAACTATGGCTACACCTTC.

This clone was seen only once. The chain recombines TRBV9 with TRBJ2-3; 13 nucleotides match TRBD2. The CDR3 has 18 residues. The ends lost 4 bases at V and 1 base at J; junction bases unmatched: 9. Germline-derived CDR1 and CDR2 are SGDLS and YYNGEE. As DNA, the CDR3 is TGTGCCAGCAGCCCAGGACTAGCGGGAGTGTGGGGCACAGATACGCAGTATTTT. Its translation is CASSPGLAGVWGTDTQYF. Full variable domain (outside the CDR3, taken from reference TRBV9 and TRBJ2-3): DSGVTQTPKHLITATGQRVTLRCSPRSGDLSVYWYQQSLDQGLQFLIQYYNGEERAKGNILERFSAQQFPDLHSELNLSSLELGDSALYFCASSPGLAGVWGTDTQYFGPGTRLTVL.

The chain has TRBV2 and TRBJ2-3, with D perhaps matching TRBD2 (7 bases). The ends were cut back, 6 bases at V and 3 bases at J, with 13 bases in the middle. The germline CDR1 and CDR2 sequences are SNHLY and FYNNEI. The CDR3 runs to 14 residues. The CDR3 protein is CASRGGGATDTQYF. Written as DNA, the CDR3 is TGTGCCAGCAGAGGTGGGGGGGCAACAGATACGCAGTATTTT. The full variable domain, completed using reference TRBV2 and TRBJ2-3, is EPEVTQTPSHQVTQMGQEVILRCVPISNHLYFYWYRQILGQKVEFLVSFYNNEISEKSEIFDDQFSVERPDGSNFTLKIRSTKLEDSAMYFCASRGGGATDTQYFGPGTRLTVL.

The genes are TRBV9 and TRBJ2-1, with 8 bases aligning to TRBD1. This CDR3 region has 14 residues. V dropped 4 bases and J dropped 7; count of bases not matched to a gene: 7. The germline V gene has CDR1 SGDLS and CDR2 YYNGEE. The CDR3 protein is CASSPQGAGNEQFF. The CDR3 region has the DNA TGTGCCAGCAGCCCTCAGGGGGCTGGAAATGAGCAGTTCTTC.

For the CDR3, the DNA is TGCGCCAGCAGCTCTCCTGACAGGGGGCCGGTTGGCTACACCTTC. Translating gives CASSSPDRGPVGYTF. V and J are TRBV5-1 and TRBJ1-2; TRBD1 agrees at 10 bases. CDR1 and CDR2 (germline): SGHRS, YFSETQ. V lost 3 bases to trimming and J lost 7 bases; unmatched junction nucleotides: 9. This CDR3 has 15 amino acids. Full variable domain (remainder filled in from reference TRBV5-1 and TRBJ1-2): KAGVTQTPRYLIKTRGQQVTLSCSPISGHRSVSWYQQTPGQGLQFLFEYFSETQRNKGNFPGRFSGRQFSNSRSEMNVSTLELGDSALYLCASSSPDRGPVGYTFGSGTRLTVV.

The J gene is TRBJ2-6, the V gene TRBV7-3; D not certain. This CDR3 is built from 12 residues. V was cut by 4 bases and J by 13 bases, with 11 bases left in between. From germline, CDR1 is SGHTA and CDR2 FQGTGA. The CDR3 loop is CASSSRNGVLTF. The DNA of the CDR3 is TGTGCCAGCAGCTCTCGCAACGGGGTCCTGACTTTC.

V usage is TRBV29-1 and J usage is TRBJ2-7; 8 bases agree with TRBD1. The junction had 14 bases not matched to a gene; V was cut back by 4 bases and J by 3 bases. From germline, CDR1 is SQVTM and CDR2 ANQGSEA. This CDR3 has 16 residues. The CDR3 bases are TGCAGCGTTGGGGACTCCGGGACAGGTGGGTTCTACGAGCAGTACTTC. Its translation is CSVGDSGTGGFYEQYF.

The chain is built from TRBV27 and TRBJ2-5; no clear D. The CDR3 loop spans 13 amino acids. Germline values: CDR1 MNHEY, CDR2 SMNVEV (reference sequence). The V and J ends lost 3 bases and 0 bases respectively, with 5 bases between them. CDR3 amino acids: CASSLRYQETQYF. The CDR3 DNA follows: TGTGCCAGCAGTTTGCGGTACCAAGAGACCCAGTACTTC.

This clone appeared a few times. The J gene is TRBJ1-2, the V gene TRBV7-6, with TRBD1 matching 7 bases. Germline CDR1 SGHVS, CDR2 FNYEAQ. This CDR3 region has 16 residues. The V gene end was trimmed by 5 bases and the J gene end by 3 bases; junction bases not matched to a gene: 12. CDR3 coding DNA: TGTGCCAGCAGCCCGGGACAGAAATCTGATTACTATGGCTACACCTTC. Its translation: CASSPGQKSDYYGYTF.

This clone came up once. V usage is TRBV5-6 and J usage is TRBJ1-2; 8 nucleotides align to TRBD1. Germline lookup yields CDR1 SGHDT and CDR2 YYEEEE. There are 15 residues in the CDR3. V shed 4 bases and J 4 bases; nucleotides not matched to a gene: 9. Here the CDR3 DNA reads TGTGCCAGCAGCCCCGAGGACAGGGCCACCTATGGCTACACCTTC. It is translated as CASSPEDRATYGYTF.

CDR3 sequence (DNA): TGTGCCAGCAGGAGGGACAGCGGAAGTTCACCCCTCCACTTT. This encodes CASRRDSGSSPLHF. The chain joins TRBV2 to TRBJ1-6, with 7 bases identical to TRBD1. Germline V gene sequence: CDR1 SNHLY, CDR2 FYNNEI. Trimming at V came to 6 bases and at J to 9 bases, leaving 8 bases not matched to a gene. The CDR3 contains 14 residues.

The rearrangement links TRBV6-5 to TRBJ1-1; 8 bases line up with TRBD1. The length of the CDR3 is 12 residues. The germline V gene encodes CDR1 MNHEY and CDR2 SVGAGI. Unmatched junction bases numbered 6, after V lost 5 bases and J lost 10 bases. CDR3 amino acids: CASSPGTGRAFF. The CDR3 bases are TGTGCCAGCAGTCCGGGGACAGGACGAGCTTTCTTT.

This clone was seen a handful of times. The CDR3, as DNA: TGTGCCACCAGCAGAGGTTCGAGCGGAGCCTACAATGAGCAGTTCTTC. Translated: CATSRGSSGAYNEQFF. The chain employs TRBV15 and TRBJ2-1; weak D call: TRBD2 (5 bases). V lost 1 base, J lost 2 bases, and 12 bases lay in between. The CDR3 is 16 residues long. Germline V gives CDR1 LNHNV, CDR2 YYDKDF (reference sequence).

The genes are TRBV27 and TRBJ2-1, with D perhaps matching TRBD1 (6 bases). V was clipped by 2 bases and J by 0 bases, with 8 bases between them. This CDR3 has 15 amino acids. Per germline, CDR1 MNHEY and CDR2 SMNVEV (reference sequence). The CDR3 DNA is TGTGCCAGCAGTTTAGCAGGGGCCTCCTACAATGAGCAGTTCTTC. Its protein is CASSLAGASYNEQFF.

V gene TRBV15 combines with J gene TRBJ2-1, with D tentatively TRBD1 (5 bases). Trimming removed 2 bases at V and 10 bases at J, with 6 bases between. Germline CDR1 LNHNV, CDR2 YYDKDF (reference sequence). The CDR3 spans 11 residues. This chain's CDR3 is CATSRKGEQFF. The CDR3 DNA sequence: TGTGCCACCAGCAGAAAGGGGGAGCAGTTCTTC.

This clone was seen a handful of times. The chain carries TRBV5-6 and TRBJ1-1; D not resolved. Germline lookup yields CDR1 SGHDT and CDR2 YYEEEE. The CDR3 has 14 amino acids. The V end was cut by 3 bases, the J end by 1 base, with 10 bases between. CDR3 protein: CASSSDGENTEAFF. In DNA, the CDR3 is TGTGCCAGCAGCTCGGACGGGGAGAACACTGAAGCTTTCTTT.

This chain links TRBV25-1 with TRBJ2-1; 7 nucleotides agree with TRBD2. The CDR3 extends over 15 amino acids. With V trimmed by 4 bases and J by 5 bases, 8 bases remained unmatched. Germline CDR1 and CDR2: MGHDK and SYGVNS. The CDR3 protein is CASSAHERGDNEQFF. In nucleotides, the CDR3 is TGTGCCAGCAGTGCCCACGAACGGGGGGACAATGAGCAGTTCTTC. Drawing the rest from reference TRBV25-1 and TRBJ2-1, the complete variable domain is EADIYQTPRYLVIGTGKKITLECSQTMGHDKMYWYQQDPGMELHLIHYSYGVNSTEKGDLSSESTVSRIRTEHFPLTLESARPSHTSQYLCASSAHERGDNEQFFGPGTRLTVL.